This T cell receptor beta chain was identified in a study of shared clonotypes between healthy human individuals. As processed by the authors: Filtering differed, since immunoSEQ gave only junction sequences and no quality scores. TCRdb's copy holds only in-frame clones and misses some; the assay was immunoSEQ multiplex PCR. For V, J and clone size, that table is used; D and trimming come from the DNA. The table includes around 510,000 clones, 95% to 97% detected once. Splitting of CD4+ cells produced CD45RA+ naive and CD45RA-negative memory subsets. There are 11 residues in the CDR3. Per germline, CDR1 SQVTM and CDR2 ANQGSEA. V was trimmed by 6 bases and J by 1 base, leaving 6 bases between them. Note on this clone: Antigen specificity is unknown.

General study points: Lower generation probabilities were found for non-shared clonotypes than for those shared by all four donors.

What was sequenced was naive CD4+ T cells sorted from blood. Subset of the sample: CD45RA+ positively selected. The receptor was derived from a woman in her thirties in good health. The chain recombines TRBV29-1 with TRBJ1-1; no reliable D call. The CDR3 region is CSVYRNTEAFF. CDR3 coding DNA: TGCAGCGTCTACAGGAACACTGAAGCTTTCTTT.